These 16 T cell receptor beta chains share one sample of origin, sequenced in a study of blood T cell repertoires in COVID-19. Method: immunoSEQ multiplex PCR; TCRdb's copy keeps in-frame clones and lacks some. This table has about 200,000 clones, approximately 84% appearing once. The sample taken for sequencing was peripheral blood. The receptors here all came from a man at least 80 years old with acute or convalescent COVID-19.

The sample holds one count of this clone. The chain is built from TRBV11-3 and TRBJ1-3, with unresolved D. V lost 3 bases and J 4 bases, leaving 10 bases between the germline ends. CDR1 SGHNT and CDR2 YENEEA come from the germline V gene. This CDR3 is built from 14 residues. CDR3 amino acids: CASSFGGSGNTIYF. For the CDR3, the DNA is TGTGCCAGCAGCTTCGGAGGCAGCGGAAACACCATATATTTT.

The V and J genes are TRBV5-1 and TRBJ1-2; D call uncertain. The V end lost 4 bases, the J end lost 4 bases, and 11 bases lay between the germline ends. CDR1 is SGHRS and CDR2 is YFSETQ in the germline V gene. The CDR3 totals 13 residues. The CDR3 reads CASSDRVLYGYTF. The CDR3 nucleotides read TGCGCCAGCAGCGACCGGGTCCTCTATGGCTACACCTTC.

The genes are TRBV27 and TRBJ2-7, with TRBD1 matching over 8 bases. V was pared by 1 base and J by 2 bases, with 7 bases of the junction left unmatched. The CDR3 spans 16 residues. Germline loops: CDR1 MNHEY, CDR2 SMNVEV (reference sequence). The CDR3 DNA is TGTGCCAGCAGTTTATTCGGGCAGGGGGCGGCCTACGAGCAGTACTTC. Translation: CASSLFGQGAAYEQYF.

This rearrangement joins TRBV18 to TRBJ1-1; unclear D gene. Per germline, CDR1 KGHSH and CDR2 LQKENI. This CDR3 spans 14 amino acids. The V end was cut by 4 bases, the J end by 0 bases, with 9 bases between. The CDR3 loop is CASSLAPLNTEAFF. The CDR3 DNA reads TGTGCCAGCTCACTGGCCCCACTGAACACTGAAGCTTTCTTT.

The rearrangement links TRBV5-1 to TRBJ2-1; TRBD1 matches at 11 bases. The CDR3 extends over 17 amino acids. The germline gives CDR1 SGHRS, CDR2 YFSETQ. V gave up 2 bases and J gave up 2 bases; unmatched junction bases: 6. The CDR3 DNA follows: TGCGCCAGCAGCTTCCGGGACAGGGGGATTGCCTACAATGAGCAGTTCTTC. Translation gives CASSFRDRGIAYNEQFF.

The chain uses TRBV7-9 and TRBJ1-5, with unresolved D. This CDR3 has 15 residues. Germline CDR1 is SEHNR and CDR2 is FQNEAQ (reference sequence). The V end lost 5 bases, the J end lost 0 bases, and 11 bases lay between the germline ends. CDR3 loop: CASSAAQHSNQPQHF. DNA for the CDR3: TGTGCCAGCAGCGCGGCGCAGCATAGCAATCAGCCCCAGCATTTT.

This chain uses TRBV7-8 with TRBJ2-1, with TRBD1 identical over 7 bases. The CDR3 extends over 15 amino acids. V shed 3 bases and J 3 bases; nucleotides not matched to a gene: 5. CDR1 SGHVS and CDR2 FQNEAQ come from the germline V gene. CDR3 amino acids: CASSLTGRSYNEQFF. The CDR3 DNA sequence: TGTGCCAGCAGCTTGACAGGGCGAAGCTACAATGAGCAGTTCTTC.

This clone was recorded a few times. The chain is built from TRBV29-1 and TRBJ2-1, with 12 nucleotides matching TRBD2. Germline CDR1 SQVTM, CDR2 ANQGSEA. Unmatched junction bases numbered 17, after V lost 6 bases and J lost 8 bases. The CDR3 sequence is 17 residues long. The CDR3 DNA follows: TGCAGCGTGATCGGACAGGGCACTAGCGGGAGGTTGGATGAGCAGTTCTTC. Protein: CSVIGQGTSGRLDEQFF.

The V call is TRBV6-5, the J call TRBJ1-1, with D unclear. Germline loops: CDR1 MNHEY, CDR2 SVGAGI. There are 13 residues in the CDR3. V was clipped by 4 bases and J by 2 bases, with 8 bases between them. CDR3 sequence: CASSFQTNTEAFF. The CDR3 nucleotides read TGTGCCAGCAGTTTTCAGACAAACACTGAAGCTTTCTTT.

The chain combines TRBV28 with TRBJ2-7; weak D call: TRBD2 (7 bases). Germline V gene sequence: CDR1 MDHEN, CDR2 SYDVKM. Trimming took 9 bases from V and 4 from J, leaving 16 bases between them. CDR3 size: 13 residues. CDR3 loop: CASLGGGGYEQYF. The CDR3 DNA follows: TGTGCCAGTCTCGGAGGGGGGGGATACGAGCAGTACTTC.

This clone was found a few times. This chain uses TRBV7-3 with TRBJ2-2, with D possibly being TRBD2 (5 bases). The germline V and J ends were trimmed by 0 bases and 1 base, with 6 bases remaining between them. Germline V CDR1 and CDR2: SGHTA, FQGTGA. The CDR3 has 15 amino acids. CDR3 amino acids: CASSLTGENTGELFF. The CDR3 DNA reads TGTGCCAGCAGCTTAACGGGAGAGAACACCGGGGAGCTGTTTTTT.

The chain's CDR3 is CASSEEGQETQYF. The DNA of the CDR3 is TGTGCCAGCAGTGAGGAGGGACAAGAGACCCAGTACTTC. This chain links TRBV2 with TRBJ2-5, with D tentatively TRBD2 (6 bases). The CDR3 is 13 amino acids. Per germline, CDR1 SNHLY and CDR2 FYNNEI. Trimming took off 3 bases at V and 2 bases at J, with 7 bases between the two ends.

The genes are TRBV7-3 and TRBJ2-1, with 9 bases lining up with TRBD2. The CDR3 runs to 16 residues. J was trimmed by 8 bases and V by 4 bases; bases with no gene match: 12. Germline assignment: CDR1 SGHTA and CDR2 FQGTGA. CDR3 region: CASSSSQGAGGDEQFF. In DNA form, the CDR3 reads TGTGCCAGCAGCTCCTCCCAGGGAGCGGGAGGCGATGAGCAGTTCTTC. The full variable domain, rest sourced from reference TRBV7-3 and TRBJ2-1, is GAGVSQTPSNKVTEKGKYVELRCDPISGHTALYWYRQSLGQGPEFLIYFQGTGAADDSGLPNDRFFAVRPEGSVSTLKIQRTERGDSAVYLCASSSSQGAGGDEQFFGPGTRLTVL.

The chain recombines TRBV5-4 with TRBJ2-3; possible D gene TRBD1, 5 bases. The germline V and J ends were trimmed by 2 bases and 5 bases, with 9 bases remaining between them. In germline, CDR1 is SGHNT, CDR2 YYREEE (reference sequence). CDR3 length: 13 residues. Here the CDR3 DNA reads TGTGCCAGCAGCTTAACAGGACAAGATACGCAGTATTTT. Its translation is CASSLTGQDTQYF.

The chain uses TRBV30 and TRBJ1-3, with D unclear. The ends were cut back, 1 base at V and 8 bases at J, with 12 bases in the middle. This CDR3 has 13 residues. Germline CDR1 and CDR2: GTSNPN and SVGIG (reference sequence). Here the CDR3 reads CAWSGIPADTIYF. The DNA for the CDR3 is TGTGCCTGGAGTGGGATCCCCGCGGACACCATATATTTT.

This clone was picked up a small number of times. The chain employs TRBV30 and TRBJ1-5; 12 bases line up with TRBD1. The V segment lost 2 bases and the J segment 7 bases; nucleotides outside the gene matches: 3. The CDR3 consists of 14 residues. Per germline, CDR1 GTSNPN and CDR2 SVGIG (reference sequence). The CDR3 nucleotides read TGTGCCTGGAGTAAGGGACAGGGGGCACAGCCCCAGCATTTT. Protein sequence: CAWSKGQGAQPQHF.